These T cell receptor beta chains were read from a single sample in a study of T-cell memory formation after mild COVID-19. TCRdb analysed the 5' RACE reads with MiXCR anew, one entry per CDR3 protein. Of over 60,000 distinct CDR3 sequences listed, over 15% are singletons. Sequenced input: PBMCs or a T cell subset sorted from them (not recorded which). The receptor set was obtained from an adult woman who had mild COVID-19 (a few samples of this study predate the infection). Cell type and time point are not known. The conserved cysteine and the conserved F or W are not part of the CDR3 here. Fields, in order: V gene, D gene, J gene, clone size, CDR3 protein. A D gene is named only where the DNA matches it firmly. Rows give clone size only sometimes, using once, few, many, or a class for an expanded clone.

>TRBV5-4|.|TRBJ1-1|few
ASSLEYTEAF
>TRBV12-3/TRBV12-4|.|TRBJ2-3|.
ASKLGTDTQY
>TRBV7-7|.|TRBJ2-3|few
ASSLDPPYTGRLTDTQY
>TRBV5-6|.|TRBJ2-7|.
ASSLGSSTYEQY
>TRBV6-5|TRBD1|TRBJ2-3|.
ASSNGQGRTDTQY
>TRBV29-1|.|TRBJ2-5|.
SVEVDGLPYQETQY
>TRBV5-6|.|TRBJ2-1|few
ASRLWGLTLLIGNEQF
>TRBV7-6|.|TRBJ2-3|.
ATRASTDTQY
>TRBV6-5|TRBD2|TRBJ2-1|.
ASWRGGSLEQF
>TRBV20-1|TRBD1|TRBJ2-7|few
SARTGGYEQY
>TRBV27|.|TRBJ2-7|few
ASSLTLRYEQY
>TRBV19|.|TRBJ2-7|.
ASSIDLLDGTVAYEQY
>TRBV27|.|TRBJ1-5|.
ASSIMGGAGQPQH
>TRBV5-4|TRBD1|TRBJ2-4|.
ASSQGEAKNIQY
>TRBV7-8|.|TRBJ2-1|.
ASSLLAVAEQF
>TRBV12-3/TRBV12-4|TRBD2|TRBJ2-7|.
ASSPFSGSAHEQY
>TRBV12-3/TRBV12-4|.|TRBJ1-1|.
ASSYRHTEAF
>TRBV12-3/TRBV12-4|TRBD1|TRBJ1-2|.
ASSFRQGYGYT
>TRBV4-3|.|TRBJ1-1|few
ASSQDAGFAPMNTEAF
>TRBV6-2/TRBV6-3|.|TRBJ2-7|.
ASSFRHYEQY
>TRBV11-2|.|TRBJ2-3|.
ASSLSHTDTQY
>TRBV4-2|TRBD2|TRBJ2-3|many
ASSPLSGPVTDTQY
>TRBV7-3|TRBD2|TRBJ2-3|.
ASSLIGGVDTQY
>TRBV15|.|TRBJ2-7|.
ATSRDENEQY
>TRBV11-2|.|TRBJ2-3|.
ASSPSTWSTVADTQY
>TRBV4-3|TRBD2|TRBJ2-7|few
ASSQGAGRASYEQY
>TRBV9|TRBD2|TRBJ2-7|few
ASSPTPGLDNYEQY
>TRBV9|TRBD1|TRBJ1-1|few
ASSVPGQGSMNTEAF
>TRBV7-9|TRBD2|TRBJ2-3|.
ASSLPLLAGETDTQY
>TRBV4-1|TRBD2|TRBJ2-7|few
ASSQDLGGYGDEQY
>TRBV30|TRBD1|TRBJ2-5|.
ACTMTGLEETQY
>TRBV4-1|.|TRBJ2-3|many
ASSQEGDTQY
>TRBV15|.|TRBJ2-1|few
ATSGRGVPNEQF
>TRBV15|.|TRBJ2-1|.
ATSRGRETANEQF
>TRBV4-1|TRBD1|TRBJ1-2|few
ASSPVGQFGYGYT
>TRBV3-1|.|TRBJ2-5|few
ASGPLKTQY
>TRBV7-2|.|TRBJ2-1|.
ASSLVVWTNEQF
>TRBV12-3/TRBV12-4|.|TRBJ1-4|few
ASSPYYTAQDEKLF
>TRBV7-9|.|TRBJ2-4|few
ASSLVLGRKNIQY
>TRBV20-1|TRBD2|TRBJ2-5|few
SATPSGTPQETQY
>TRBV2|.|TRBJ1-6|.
ASRNTNAGKST
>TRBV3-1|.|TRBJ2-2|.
ASSQESGELF
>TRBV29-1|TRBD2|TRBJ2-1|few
SVARGLAAKATYNEQF
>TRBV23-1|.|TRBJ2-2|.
ASTPGLSNTGELF
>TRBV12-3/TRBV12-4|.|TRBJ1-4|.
ASSFLVATNEKLF
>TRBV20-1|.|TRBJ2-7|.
SVSLYRDSYEQY